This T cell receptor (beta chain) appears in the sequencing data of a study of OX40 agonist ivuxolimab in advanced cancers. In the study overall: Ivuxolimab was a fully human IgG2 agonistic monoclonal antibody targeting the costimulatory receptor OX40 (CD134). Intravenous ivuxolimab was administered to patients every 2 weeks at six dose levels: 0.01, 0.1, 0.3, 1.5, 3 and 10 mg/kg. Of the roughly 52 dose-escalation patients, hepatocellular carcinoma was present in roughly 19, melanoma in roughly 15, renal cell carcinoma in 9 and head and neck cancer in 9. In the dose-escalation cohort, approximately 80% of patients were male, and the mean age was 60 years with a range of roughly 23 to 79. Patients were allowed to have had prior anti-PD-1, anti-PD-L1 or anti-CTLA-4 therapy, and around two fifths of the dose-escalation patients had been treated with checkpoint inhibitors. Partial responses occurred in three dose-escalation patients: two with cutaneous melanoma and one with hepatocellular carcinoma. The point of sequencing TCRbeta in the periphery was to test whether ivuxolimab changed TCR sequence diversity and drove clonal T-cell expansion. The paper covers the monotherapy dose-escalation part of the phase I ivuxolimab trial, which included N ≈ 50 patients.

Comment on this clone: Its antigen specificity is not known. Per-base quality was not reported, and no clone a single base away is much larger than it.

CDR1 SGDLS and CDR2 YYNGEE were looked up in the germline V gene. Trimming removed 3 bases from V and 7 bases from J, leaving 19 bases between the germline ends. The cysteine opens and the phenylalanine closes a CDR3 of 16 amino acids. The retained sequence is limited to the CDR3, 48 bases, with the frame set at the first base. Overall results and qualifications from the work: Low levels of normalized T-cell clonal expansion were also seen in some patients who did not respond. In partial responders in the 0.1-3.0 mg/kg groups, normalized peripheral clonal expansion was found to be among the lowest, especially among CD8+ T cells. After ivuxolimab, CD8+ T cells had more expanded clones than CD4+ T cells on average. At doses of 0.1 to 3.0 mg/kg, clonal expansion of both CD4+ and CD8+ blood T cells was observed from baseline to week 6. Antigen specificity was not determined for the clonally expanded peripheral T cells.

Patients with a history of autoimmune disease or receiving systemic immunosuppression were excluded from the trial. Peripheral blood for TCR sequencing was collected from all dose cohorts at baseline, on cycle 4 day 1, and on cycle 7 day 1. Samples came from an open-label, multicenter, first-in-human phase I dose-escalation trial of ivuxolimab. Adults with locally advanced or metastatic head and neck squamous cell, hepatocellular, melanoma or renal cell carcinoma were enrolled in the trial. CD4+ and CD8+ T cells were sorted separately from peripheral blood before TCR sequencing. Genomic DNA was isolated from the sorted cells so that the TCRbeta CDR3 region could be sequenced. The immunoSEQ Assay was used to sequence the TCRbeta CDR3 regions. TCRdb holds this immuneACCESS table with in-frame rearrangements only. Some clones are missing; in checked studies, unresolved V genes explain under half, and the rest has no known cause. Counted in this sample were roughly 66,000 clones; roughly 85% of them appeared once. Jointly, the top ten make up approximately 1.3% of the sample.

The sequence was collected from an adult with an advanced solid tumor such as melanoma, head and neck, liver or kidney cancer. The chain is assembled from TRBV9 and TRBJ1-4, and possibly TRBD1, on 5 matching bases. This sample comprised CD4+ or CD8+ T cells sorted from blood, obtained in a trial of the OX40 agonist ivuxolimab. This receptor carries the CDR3 CASSGASTLGGEKLFF. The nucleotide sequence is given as TGTGCCAGCAGCGGGGCCTCGACACTTGGGGGTGAAAAACTGTTTTTT. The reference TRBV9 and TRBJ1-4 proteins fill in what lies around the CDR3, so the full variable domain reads DSGVTQTPKHLITATGQRVTLRCSPRSGDLSVYWYQQSLDQGLQFLIQYYNGEERAKGNILERFSAQQFPDLHSELNLSSLELGDSALYFCASSGASTLGGEKLFFGSGTQLSVL.